The T cell receptor beta chain described here comes from a study of blood T cells in healthy people across ages. This CDR3 comprises 14 residues. Germline values: CDR1 MDHEN, CDR2 SYDVKM. V was clipped by 8 bases and J by 13 bases; unmatched bases: 15. There were healthy Caucasian individuals from Russia, aged roughly 6 to 95, serving as donors. Primed by a sample-barcoded 5' primer and a J-beta primer mix, a second PCR proceeded for 7 to 11 cycles. TCRdb fed the 5' RACE reads into MiXCR, producing one record per CDR3 protein. The repertoire includes roughly 1.9 million distinct CDR3 sequences, around 40% of them detected once, and around 23% sits in the top ten.

Specimen: blood. The sequence was collected from a human donor in good health. This chain joins TRBV28 and TRBJ2-4; 9 positions agree with TRBD1. CDR3 DNA: TGTGCCAGCGATGGGACAGGGACCACTAGGGAGCAGTACTTC. This sequence encodes CASDGTGTTREQYF.